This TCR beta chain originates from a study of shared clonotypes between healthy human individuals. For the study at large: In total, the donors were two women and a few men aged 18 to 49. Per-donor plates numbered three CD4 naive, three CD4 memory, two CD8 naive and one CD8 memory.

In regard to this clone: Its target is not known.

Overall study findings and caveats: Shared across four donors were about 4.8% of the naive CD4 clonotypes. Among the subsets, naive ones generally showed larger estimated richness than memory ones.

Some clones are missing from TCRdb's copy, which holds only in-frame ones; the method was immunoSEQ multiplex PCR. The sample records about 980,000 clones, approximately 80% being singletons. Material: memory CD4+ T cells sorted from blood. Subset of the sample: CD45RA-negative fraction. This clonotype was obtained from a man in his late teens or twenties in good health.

This chain's CDR3 is CAWNRELRSPLHF. As DNA, the CDR3 is TGTGCCTGGAACAGGGAGTTAAGGTCACCCCTCCACTTT. This rearrangement joins TRBV30 to TRBJ1-6; a weak D match, TRBD1 (6 bases). The CDR3 sequence is 13 residues long. The V end lost 4 bases, the J end lost 10 bases, and 14 bases lay between the germline ends. CDR1 is GTSNPN and CDR2 is SVGIG in the germline V gene (reference sequence).